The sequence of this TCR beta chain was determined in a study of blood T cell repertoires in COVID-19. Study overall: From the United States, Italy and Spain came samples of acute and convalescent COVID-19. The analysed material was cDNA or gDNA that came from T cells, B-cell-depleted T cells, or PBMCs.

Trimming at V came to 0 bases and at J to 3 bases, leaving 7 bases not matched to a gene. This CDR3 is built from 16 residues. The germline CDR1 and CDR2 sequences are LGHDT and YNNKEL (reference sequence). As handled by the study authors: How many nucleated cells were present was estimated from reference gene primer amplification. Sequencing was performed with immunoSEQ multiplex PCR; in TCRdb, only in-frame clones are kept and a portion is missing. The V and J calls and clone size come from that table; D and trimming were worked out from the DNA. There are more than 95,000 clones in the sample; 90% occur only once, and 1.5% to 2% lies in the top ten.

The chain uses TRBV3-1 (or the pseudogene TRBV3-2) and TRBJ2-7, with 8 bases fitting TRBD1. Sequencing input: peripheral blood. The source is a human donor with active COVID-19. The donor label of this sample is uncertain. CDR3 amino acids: CASSQDQRTGNYEQYF. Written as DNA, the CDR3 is TGTGCCAGCAGCCAAGATCAGAGGACAGGGAACTACGAGCAGTACTTC.